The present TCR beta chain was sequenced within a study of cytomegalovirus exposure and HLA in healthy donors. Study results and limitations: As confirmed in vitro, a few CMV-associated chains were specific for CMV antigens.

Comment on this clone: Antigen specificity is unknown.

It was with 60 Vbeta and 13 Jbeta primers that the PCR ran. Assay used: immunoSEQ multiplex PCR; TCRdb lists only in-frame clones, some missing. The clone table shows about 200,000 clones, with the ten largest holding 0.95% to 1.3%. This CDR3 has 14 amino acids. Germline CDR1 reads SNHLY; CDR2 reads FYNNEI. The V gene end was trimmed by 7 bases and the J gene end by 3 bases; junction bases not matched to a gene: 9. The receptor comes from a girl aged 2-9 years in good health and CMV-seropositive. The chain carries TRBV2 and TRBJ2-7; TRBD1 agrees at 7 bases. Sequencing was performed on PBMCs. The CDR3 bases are TGTGCCAGCACCGGACAGGATACCCTCTACGAGCAGTACTTC. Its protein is CASTGQDTLYEQYF.